This passage covers 24 T cell receptor beta chains from one sample sequenced in a study of patients and donors after allogeneic stem cell transplantation (TCRdb year 2020). The protocol used for the library was RT-PCR. Instrument on record: NextSeq 550. TCRdb reanalyzed the raw reads on its own, using fastp at Q25 for trimming and MiXCR for clone calling, and kept in-frame beta chains. Rows are unified per CDR3 protein, each entry keeping the most common DNA and genes. The table for this sample lists under 200,000 distinct CDR3 sequences; 25% to 35% of them were counted only once. The top ten clones comprise 2.5% to 3.5% of the sample. Material: blood, either unsorted or a sorted T cell fraction (not recorded which). These receptors all stem from a human donor who was either an allogeneic HSCT recipient or a stem cell or donor lymphocyte infusion donor (not recorded which). It is not recorded whose cells these are; they may come from a transplant donor.

This clonotype was picked up many times. The chain combines TRBV29-1 with TRBJ1-2, with D perhaps TRBD1 (6 bases). The CDR3 sequence is 12 residues long. Germline CDR1 reads SQVTM; CDR2 reads ANQGSEA. Trimming pared 3 bases from V and 7 bases from J, leaving 12 bases between. This chain's CDR3 is CSVDRGAFGYTF. In nucleotides, the CDR3 is TGCAGCGTTGATCGGGGGGCGTTTGGCTACACCTTC.

The chain carries TRBV20-1 and TRBJ2-7, with a tentative D call TRBD2 (5 bases). Germline CDR1 DFQATT, CDR2 SNEGSKA (reference sequence). V was shortened by 0 bases and J by 5 bases, with 14 bases between the two germline ends. CDR3 length: 14 amino acids. DNA of the CDR3: TGCAGTGCTAGAGATCAACTAGGAACGGACGAGCAGTACTTC. Translated, it gives CSARDQLGTDEQYF.

A few counts support this clonotype. This chain joins TRBV20-1 and TRBJ1-1, with D hard to call. The CDR3 is made up of 12 amino acids. CDR1 and CDR2 from the germline V gene are DFQATT and SNEGSKA (reference sequence). Trimming pared 5 bases from V and 1 base from J, leaving 8 bases between. The CDR3 DNA is TGCAGTGCTCCCGACCGGAACACTGAAGCTTTCTTT. This codes for CSAPDRNTEAFF.

This clonotype was picked up one time. The chain recombines TRBV5-1 with TRBJ2-7; TRBD2 aligns across 14 bases. V gave up 4 bases and J gave up 6 bases; unmatched junction bases: 6. The CDR3 spans 15 residues. The germline CDR1 and CDR2 sequences are SGHRS and YFSETQ. The CDR3 is CASSPGTSGSVEQYF. The CDR3 nucleotides read TGCGCCAGCAGCCCGGGGACTAGCGGGAGCGTCGAGCAGTACTTC.

This clonotype has just one count. V usage is TRBV7-9 and J usage is TRBJ1-3; 7 bases align to TRBD1. V was pared by 2 bases and J by 2 bases, with 9 bases of the junction left unmatched. Germline V gives CDR1 SEHNR, CDR2 FQNEAQ (reference sequence). The CDR3 totals 17 residues. In nucleotides, the CDR3 is TGTGCCAGCAGCTTAAACCCCGAGGGGGCAGCTGGAAACACCATATATTTT. Protein sequence: CASSLNPEGAAGNTIYF.

The chain couples TRBV6-2 or TRBV6-3 to TRBJ1-1; D not resolved. The germline V and J ends were trimmed by 3 bases and 0 bases, with 8 bases remaining between them. CDR3 size: 14 residues. Germline CDR1 is MNHEY and CDR2 is SVGEGT. This chain's CDR3 is CASSYKGLNTEAFF. The CDR3 region has the DNA TGTGCCAGCAGTTATAAAGGGCTGAACACTGAAGCTTTCTTT.

V gene TRBV6-5 combines with J gene TRBJ1-6; no definite D call. Germline loops: CDR1 MNHEY, CDR2 SVGAGI. The CDR3 loop spans 15 amino acids. Trimming left V 1 base short and J 7 bases short, with 11 bases between. The CDR3 reads CASSYWVGRNSPLHF. In DNA, the CDR3 is TGTGCCAGCAGTTACTGGGTCGGTCGGAATTCACCCCTCCACTTT.

The chain has TRBV28 and TRBJ1-2; TRBD1 is a possible D gene (5 bases). This CDR3 spans 12 amino acids. Germline lookup yields CDR1 MDHEN and CDR2 SYDVKM. V lost 5 bases and J lost 8, with 12 bases in between. The CDR3 loop reads CASSAGFRGYTF. The CDR3 bases are TGTGCCAGCAGTGCAGGGTTTCGGGGCTACACCTTC.

The chain has TRBV6-6 and TRBJ2-5; 9 bases fit TRBD2. With V trimmed by 5 bases and J by 2 bases, 6 bases remained unmatched. The CDR3 is 15 residues long. The germline V gene encodes CDR1 MNHNY and CDR2 SVGAGI (reference sequence). The CDR3 sequence is CASSTPGLAQETQYF. CDR3 nucleotide sequence: TGTGCCAGCAGTACACCGGGACTAGCACAAGAGACCCAGTACTTC.

Only a few counts were recorded for this clonotype. The gene calls are TRBV15 and TRBJ2-7, with TRBD1 identical over 12 bases. V shed 3 bases, J shed 5 bases, and the junction held 8 bases outside the gene matches. The length of the CDR3 is 16 residues. Germline V lookup: CDR1 LNHNV, CDR2 YYDKDF (reference sequence). CDR3 bases: TGTGCCACCAGCAGGATGTATGGGACAGGGGGCCACGAGCAGTACTTC. It is translated as CATSRMYGTGGHEQYF.

This clonotype was observed a few times. This chain links TRBV3-1 with TRBJ2-7, with 7 bases that match TRBD1. This CDR3 is 13 amino acids long. Germline CDR1 and CDR2: LGHDT and YNNKEL (reference sequence). V shed 3 bases, J shed 5 bases, and the junction held 4 bases outside the gene matches. The CDR3, as DNA: TGTGCCAGCAGCCAGGAAGACAGGGACGAGCAGTACTTC. Translated: CASSQEDRDEQYF.

This clonotype turned up a few times. The V call is TRBV29-1, the J call TRBJ1-1; no clear D. Germline-derived CDR1 and CDR2 are SQVTM and ANQGSEA. Trimming took off 6 bases at V and 4 bases at J, with 12 bases between the two ends. The CDR3 sequence is 12 residues long. The CDR3 reads CSVAPSVTEAFF. The CDR3 DNA is TGCAGCGTGGCGCCCTCGGTCACTGAAGCTTTCTTT.

The table lists this clonotype with a few counts. The chain employs TRBV29-1 and TRBJ1-2, with D unclear. Trimming took 0 bases from V and 8 from J, leaving 10 bases between them. This CDR3 contains 12 residues. The germline CDR1 and CDR2 sequences are SQVTM and ANQGSEA. The CDR3 nucleotides are TGCAGCGTTGAAGAGGGCCGGGGAGGCTACACCTTC. Translating gives CSVEEGRGGYTF.

Here the CDR3 DNA reads TGTGCCAGCAGCCCTCGGTGGGGCGGCGGAGCTTTCTTT. Translation gives CASSPRWGGGAFF. The chain is built from TRBV7-6 and TRBJ1-1, with D tentatively TRBD1 (5 bases). CDR1 is SGHVS and CDR2 is FNYEAQ in the germline V gene. V was pared by 5 bases and J by 10 bases, with 17 bases between. CDR3 length: 13 amino acids. Filled out from reference TRBV7-6 and TRBJ1-1, the complete variable domain reads GAGVSQSPRYKVTKRGQDVALRCDPISGHVSLYWYRQALGQGPEFLTYFNYEAQQDKSGLPNDRFSAERPEGSISTLTIQRTEQRDSAMYRCASSPRWGGGAFFGQGTRLTVV.

The chain is built from TRBV10-1 and TRBJ2-1; D is undetermined. V was shortened by 8 bases and J by 15 bases, with 17 bases between the two germline ends. Germline V gives CDR1 WNHNN, CDR2 SYGVQD (reference sequence). There are 11 residues in the CDR3. CDR3 bases: TGCGCCAGCGGCCCAACTCGAGGCCTGTTCTTC. This gives the protein CASGPTRGLFF.

This chain joins TRBV20-1 and TRBJ2-2; the D gene is possibly TRBD2 (5 bases). There are 14 residues in the CDR3. Deletions cut 6 bases from V and 0 bases from J, with 11 bases between. Germline loops: CDR1 DFQATT, CDR2 SNEGSKA (reference sequence). The CDR3: CSAQSGTNTGELFF. The CDR3, as DNA: TGCAGTGCCCAAAGCGGAACGAACACCGGGGAGCTGTTTTTT.

This clonotype was recorded many times. This chain uses TRBV27 with TRBJ1-1; TRBD1 matches at 8 bases. CDR3 length: 13 amino acids. The V and J ends lost 3 bases and 7 bases, in that order; junction bases with no gene match: 4. Germline lookup yields CDR1 MNHEY and CDR2 SMNVEV (reference sequence). CDR3 loop: CASSFRQGIEAFF. The CDR3 DNA is TGTGCCAGCAGTTTCCGACAGGGGATTGAAGCTTTCTTT.

This clonotype was seen more than once but under ten times. V is TRBV5-1 and J is TRBJ2-7, with 7 bases aligning to TRBD2. The CDR3 is made up of 15 amino acids. Germline CDR1 and CDR2: SGHRS and YFSETQ. The ends lost 0 bases at V and 5 bases at J; junction bases unmatched: 8. CDR3: CASSLVASGIHEQYF. The CDR3 DNA reads as TGCGCCAGCAGCTTGGTAGCCAGCGGGATTCACGAGCAGTACTTC.

Points on this clonotype: One end of the junction does not line up with germline, which may come from a read error. V usage is TRBV6-5 and J usage is TRBJ1-2; D possibly corresponds to TRBD1 (5 bases). The germline gives CDR1 MNHEY, CDR2 SVGAGI. This CDR3 spans 14 amino acids. The CDR3 loop is CASAHPQGPYGNTF. The CDR3 DNA reads as TGTGCCAGCGCCCACCCCCAGGGACCCTATGGCAACACCTTC.

The chain employs TRBV15 and TRBJ2-7, with no clear D. V lost 0 bases and J lost 5, with 5 bases in between. The CDR3 sequence is 12 residues long. Germline lookup yields CDR1 LNHNV and CDR2 YYDKDF (reference sequence). The CDR3 sequence: CATSREGNEQYF. DNA for the CDR3: TGTGCCACCAGCAGAGAGGGGAACGAGCAGTACTTC.

Only a few counts were recorded for this clonotype. The chain recombines TRBV9 with TRBJ2-2; D is possibly TRBD2 (7 bases). The CDR3 totals 16 residues. V dropped 3 bases and J dropped 0 bases, with 12 bases sitting between them. The germline gives CDR1 SGDLS, CDR2 YYNGEE. CDR3 sequence (DNA): TGTGCCAGCAGCGACCGGGGGGACACGAACACCGGGGAGCTGTTTTTT. The encoded protein is CASSDRGDTNTGELFF.

This clonotype was seen only a few times. CDR3 residues: CASSPIEETQYF. The CDR3 nucleotides read TGTGCCAGCTCACCTATTGAGGAGACCCAGTACTTC. This rearrangement joins TRBV18 to TRBJ2-5, with no clear D. CDR3 length equals 12 residues. With 3 bases removed from V and 5 bases from J, the gap between germline ends came to 7 bases. Germline V gene sequence: CDR1 KGHSH, CDR2 LQKENI.

This clonotype showed up just a few times. The chain combines TRBV5-4 with TRBJ2-7; the D gene is possibly TRBD1 (6 bases). The germline CDR1 and CDR2 sequences are SGHNT and YYREEE (reference sequence). The V end was cut by 5 bases, the J end by 0 bases, with 12 bases between. The CDR3 contains 14 residues. DNA of the CDR3: TGTGCCAGCAGTCTAGACAGGCGCTCCTACGAGCAGTACTTC. It specifies CASSLDRRSYEQYF.

This clonotype is a singleton in its sample. The V and J genes are TRBV3-1 and TRBJ2-1; TRBD2 matches 10 bases. The CDR3 loop spans 16 amino acids. Losses at the gene ends were 0 bases for V and 9 bases for J; bases not matched to a gene: 8. Germline V CDR1 and CDR2: LGHDT, YNNKEL (reference sequence). The CDR3 nucleotides read TGTGCCAGCAGCCAAGATGCCTCTAGCGGGAGACGTGAGCAGTTCTTC. Its protein product is CASSQDASSGRREQFF.